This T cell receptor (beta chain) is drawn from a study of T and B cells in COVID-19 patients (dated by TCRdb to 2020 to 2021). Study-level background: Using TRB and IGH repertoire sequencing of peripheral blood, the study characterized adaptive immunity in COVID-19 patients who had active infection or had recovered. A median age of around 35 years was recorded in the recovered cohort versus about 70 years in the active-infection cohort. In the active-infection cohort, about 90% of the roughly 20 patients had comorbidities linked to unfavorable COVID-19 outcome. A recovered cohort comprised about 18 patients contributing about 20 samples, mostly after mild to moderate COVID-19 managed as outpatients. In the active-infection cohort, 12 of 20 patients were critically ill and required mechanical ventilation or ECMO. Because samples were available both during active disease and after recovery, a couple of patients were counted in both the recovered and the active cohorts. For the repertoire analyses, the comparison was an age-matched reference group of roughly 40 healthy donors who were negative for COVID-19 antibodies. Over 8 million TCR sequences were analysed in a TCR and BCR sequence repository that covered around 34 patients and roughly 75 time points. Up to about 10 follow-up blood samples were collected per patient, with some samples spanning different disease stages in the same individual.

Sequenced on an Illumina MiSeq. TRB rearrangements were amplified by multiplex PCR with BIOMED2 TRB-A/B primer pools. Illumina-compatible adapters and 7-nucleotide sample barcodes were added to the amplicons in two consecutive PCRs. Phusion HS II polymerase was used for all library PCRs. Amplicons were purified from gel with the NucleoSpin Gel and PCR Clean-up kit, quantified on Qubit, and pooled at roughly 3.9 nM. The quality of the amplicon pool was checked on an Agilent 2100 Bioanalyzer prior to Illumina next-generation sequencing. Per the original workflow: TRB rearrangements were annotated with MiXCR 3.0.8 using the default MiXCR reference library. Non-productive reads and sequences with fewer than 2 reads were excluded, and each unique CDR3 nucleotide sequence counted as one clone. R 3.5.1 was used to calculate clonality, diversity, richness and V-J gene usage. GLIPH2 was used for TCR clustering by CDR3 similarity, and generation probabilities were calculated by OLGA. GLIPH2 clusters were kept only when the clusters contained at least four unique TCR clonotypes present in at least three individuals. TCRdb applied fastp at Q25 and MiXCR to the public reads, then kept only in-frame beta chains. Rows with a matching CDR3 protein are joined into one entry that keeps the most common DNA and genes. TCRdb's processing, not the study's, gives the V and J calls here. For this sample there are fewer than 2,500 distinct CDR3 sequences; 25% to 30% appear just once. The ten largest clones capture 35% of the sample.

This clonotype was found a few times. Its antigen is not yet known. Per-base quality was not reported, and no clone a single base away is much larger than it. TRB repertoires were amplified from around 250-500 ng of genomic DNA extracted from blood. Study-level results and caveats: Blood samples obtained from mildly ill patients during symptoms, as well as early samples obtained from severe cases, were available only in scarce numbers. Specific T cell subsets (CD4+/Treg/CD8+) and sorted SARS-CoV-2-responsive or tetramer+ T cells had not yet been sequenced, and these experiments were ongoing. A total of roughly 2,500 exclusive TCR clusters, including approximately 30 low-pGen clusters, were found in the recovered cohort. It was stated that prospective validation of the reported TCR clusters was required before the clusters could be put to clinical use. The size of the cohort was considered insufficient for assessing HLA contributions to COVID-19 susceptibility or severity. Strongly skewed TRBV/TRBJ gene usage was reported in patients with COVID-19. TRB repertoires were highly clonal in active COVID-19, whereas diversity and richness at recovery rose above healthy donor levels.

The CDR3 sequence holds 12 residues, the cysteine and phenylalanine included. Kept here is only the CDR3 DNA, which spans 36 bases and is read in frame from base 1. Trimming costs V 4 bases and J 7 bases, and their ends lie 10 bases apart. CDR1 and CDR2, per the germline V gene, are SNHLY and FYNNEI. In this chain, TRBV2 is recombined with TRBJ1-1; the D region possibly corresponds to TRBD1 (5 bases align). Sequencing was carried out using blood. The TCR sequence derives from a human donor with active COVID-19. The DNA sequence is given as TGTGCCAGCAGTGCGCAGGGCCTTGAAGCTTTCTTT. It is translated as CASSAQGLEAFF.